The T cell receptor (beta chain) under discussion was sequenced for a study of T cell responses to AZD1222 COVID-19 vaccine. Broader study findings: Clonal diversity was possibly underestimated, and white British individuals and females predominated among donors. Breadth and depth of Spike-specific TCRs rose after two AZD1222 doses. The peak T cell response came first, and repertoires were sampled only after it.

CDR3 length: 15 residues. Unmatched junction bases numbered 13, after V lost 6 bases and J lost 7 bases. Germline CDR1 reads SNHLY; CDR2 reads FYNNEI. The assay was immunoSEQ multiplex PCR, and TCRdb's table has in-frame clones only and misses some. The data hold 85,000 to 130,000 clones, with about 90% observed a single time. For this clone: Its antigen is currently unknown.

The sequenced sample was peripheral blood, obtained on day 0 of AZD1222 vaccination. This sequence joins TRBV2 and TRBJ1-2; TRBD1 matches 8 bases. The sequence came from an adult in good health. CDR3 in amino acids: CASSGNRGSPSGYTF. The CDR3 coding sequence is TGTGCCAGCAGCGGAAACAGGGGGAGCCCCTCTGGCTACACCTTC.